Sequencing of this TCR beta chain was carried out in a study of blood T cell repertoires in COVID-19. The germline V and J ends were trimmed by 8 bases and 2 bases, with 12 bases remaining between them. CDR1 is LNHDA, CDR2 SQIVND, per germline (reference sequence). This CDR3 has 13 residues. This clone occurred a few times. TCRdb's copy holds only in-frame clones and misses some; the assay was immunoSEQ multiplex PCR. The repertoire holds a few hundred thousand clones, with over 75% as singletons. This clonotype was sampled from a woman between 40 and 50 years old with acute COVID-19. The sequenced sample consisted of PBMCs or T cells enriched from blood (not recorded which). The chain employs TRBV19 and TRBJ1-1, with D hard to call. This CDR3 reads CASDAGGNTEAFF. Written as DNA, the CDR3 is TGTGCCAGTGATGCGGGTGGTAACACTGAAGCTTTCTTT.